These 3 T cell receptor beta chains share one sample of origin, sequenced in a study of beta chain features in type 1 diabetes. The whole isolated RNA underwent reverse transcription, so sequencing captured expressed TCRB transcripts. Method: immunoSEQ multiplex PCR; TCRdb's copy keeps in-frame clones and lacks some. The data contain under 450,000 clones, approximately 15% of them singletons. Sequencing was carried out using naive CD4+ T cells from blood. The source is a man between 25 and 39 years old in good health.

This clone was detected a few times. This sequence joins TRBV19 and TRBJ1-5; maybe TRBD1 (6 bases). CDR3 length: 12 amino acids. CDR1 LNHDA and CDR2 SQIVND come from the germline V gene (reference sequence). The CDR3: CAVAGVNQPQHF. The CDR3, as DNA: TGTGCTGTGGCAGGGGTCAATCAGCCCCAGCATTTT.

The chain joins TRBV12-2 to TRBJ2-7; no DNA check was done on the table's D call, TRBD1. TRBV12-2 is noted as a pseudogene. This CDR3 is 16 amino acids long. This chain's CDR3 is CASRLRDRVTGYEQYF. DNA for the CDR3: TGTGCAAGTCGCTTAAGGGACAGGGTGACAGGCTACGAGCAGTACTTC.

This clone has just a few counts. This chain uses TRBV5-1 with TRBJ2-7; TRBD1 agrees at 7 bases. Germline V gives CDR1 SGHRS, CDR2 YFSETQ. V lost 0 bases to trimming and J lost 4 bases; unmatched junction nucleotides: 4. CDR3 size: 14 residues. The CDR3 here is CASSLGDRAYEQYF. The CDR3 DNA sequence: TGCGCCAGCAGCTTGGGGGACAGAGCTTACGAGCAGTACTTC. The whole variable domain, filled in from reference TRBV5-1 and TRBJ2-7, reads KAGVTQTPRYLIKTRGQQVTLSCSPISGHRSVSWYQQTPGQGLQFLFEYFSETQRNKGNFPGRFSGRQFSNSRSEMNVSTLELGDSALYLCASSLGDRAYEQYFGPGTRLTVT.